This T cell receptor beta chain was captured by sequencing in a study of blood T cell repertoires in COVID-19. Original data processing: Quantification of nucleated cells was approximated via reference gene primer amplification. Repertoires were generated with immunoSEQ multiplex PCR, while TCRdb's copy carries only in-frame clones and drops some. V, J and clone size reflect that table, while D and trimming were determined from the DNA. The sample carries 150,000 or so clones, 81% recorded once. The table lists this clone with a few counts. V lost 0 bases to trimming and J lost 0 bases; unmatched junction nucleotides: 3. Looked up from germline, CDR1 is SGHRS and CDR2 is YFSETQ. The CDR3 spans 15 residues.

This clonotype originated in a man in his sixties with active or convalescent COVID-19. Material: peripheral blood. The V and J genes are TRBV5-1 and TRBJ2-7, with 7 bases lining up with TRBD1. The CDR3 region has the DNA TGCGCCAGCAGCTTGGAACAGGGGAGCTCCTACGAGCAGTACTTC. This encodes CASSLEQGSSYEQYF.